The present T cell receptor beta chain was sequenced within a study of CD8 T cells in Susac syndrome. Random hexamers were used to reverse transcribe an amount of roughly 0.5 to 1 ug RNA. TCRdb called the immunoSEQ multiplex PCR reads again in MiXCR, with one record for every CDR3 protein. The sample records roughly 75,000 distinct CDR3 sequences, 90% to 95% being singletons. After removal of 8 bases from V and 7 bases from J, the junction contained 19 bases not matched to a gene. Germline CDR1 GTSNPN, CDR2 SVGIG (reference sequence). CDR3 size: 15 residues. The sample comprised CD4+ T cells from PBMCs. The sequence was obtained from a human donor with Susac syndrome. This chain connects TRBV30 to TRBJ2-5, with 7 bases aligning to TRBD1. The CDR3: CAGSTWDSAEGTQYF. The CDR3 DNA is TGTGCCGGATCCACCTGGGACAGCGCCGAAGGGACCCAGTACTTC.